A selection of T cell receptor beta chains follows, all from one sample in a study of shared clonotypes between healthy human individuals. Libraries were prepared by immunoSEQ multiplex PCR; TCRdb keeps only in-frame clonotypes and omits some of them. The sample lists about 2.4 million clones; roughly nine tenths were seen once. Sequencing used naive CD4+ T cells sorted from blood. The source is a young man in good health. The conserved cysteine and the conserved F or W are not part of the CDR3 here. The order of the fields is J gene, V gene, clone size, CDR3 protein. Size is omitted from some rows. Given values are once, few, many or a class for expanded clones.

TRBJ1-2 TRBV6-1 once ASSEARGTLYT
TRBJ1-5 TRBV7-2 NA ASSRTASNHPQH
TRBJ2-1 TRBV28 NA ASERQGHEQF
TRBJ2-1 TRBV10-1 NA ASSESAGGAYNEQF
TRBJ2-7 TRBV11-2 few ASSSDRGPYEQY
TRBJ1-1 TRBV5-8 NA ASSDKIGTEAF
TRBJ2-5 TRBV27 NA ASSYAGPVETQY
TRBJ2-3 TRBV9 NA ASSVGGTGGDTQY
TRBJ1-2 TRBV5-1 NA ASSSQESTAVGGYT
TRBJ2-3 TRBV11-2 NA ASSSGTGSTDTQY
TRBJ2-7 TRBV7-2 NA ASRSGTGMYEQY
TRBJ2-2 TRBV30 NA AWSARLWTGKIGELF
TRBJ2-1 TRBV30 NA ACKPGLAGSSYNEQF
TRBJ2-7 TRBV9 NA ASSAGDSKGRGEQY
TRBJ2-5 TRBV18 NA ASSPRSGSGETQY
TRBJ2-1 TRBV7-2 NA ASSLASGAENEQF
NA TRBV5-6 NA ASSLVGGYEQY
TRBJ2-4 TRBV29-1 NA SVGYTGAKNIQY
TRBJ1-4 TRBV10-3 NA AISDGQGREKLF
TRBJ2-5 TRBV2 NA ASGGQGTETQY
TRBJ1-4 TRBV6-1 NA ASSARRQGWNEKLF
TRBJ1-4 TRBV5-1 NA ASSPDGGQEKLF
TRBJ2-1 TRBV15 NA ATSHGILAGGPRFSYNEQF
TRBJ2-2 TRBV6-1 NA ASSEPGMNTGELF
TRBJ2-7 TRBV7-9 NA ASSSGTGGLYEQY
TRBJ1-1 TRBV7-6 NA ASSEQGLKTEAF
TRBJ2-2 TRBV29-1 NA SVGGTGGTTGELF